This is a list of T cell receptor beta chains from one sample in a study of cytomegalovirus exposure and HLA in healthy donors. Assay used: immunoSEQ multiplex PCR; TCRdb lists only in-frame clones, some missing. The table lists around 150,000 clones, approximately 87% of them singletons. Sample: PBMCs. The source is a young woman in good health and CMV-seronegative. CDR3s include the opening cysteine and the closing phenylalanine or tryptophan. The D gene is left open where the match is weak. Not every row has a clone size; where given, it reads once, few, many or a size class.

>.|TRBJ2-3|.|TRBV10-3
CAISEGRGATDTQYF
TGTGCCATCAGTGAGGGCCGGGGGGCAACAGATACGCAGTATTTT
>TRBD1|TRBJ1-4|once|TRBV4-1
CASSQDTGGGEKLFF
TGCGCCAGCAGCCAAGATACAGGGGGCGGTGAAAAACTGTTTTTT
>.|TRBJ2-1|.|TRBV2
CASTPGYGDNEQFF
TGTGCCAGCACACCAGGGTATGGGGACAATGAGCAGTTCTTC
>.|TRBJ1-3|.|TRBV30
CAWRDAGNTIYF
TGTGCCTGGAGGGACGCTGGAAACACCATATATTTT
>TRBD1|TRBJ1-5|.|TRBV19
CASSSGGHYSQHF
TGTGCCAGTAGTTCAGGGGGCCACTATTCCCAGCATTTT
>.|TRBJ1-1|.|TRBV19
CASSDHRALGLEAFF
TGTGCCAGTAGTGACCACCGGGCCCTGGGGCTTGAAGCTTTCTTT
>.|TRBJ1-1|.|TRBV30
CAWRSKDKAFF
TGTGCCTGGAGGTCAAAGGATAAAGCTTTCTTT
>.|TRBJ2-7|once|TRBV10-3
CASGLTSEGTYEQYF
TGTGCCTCCGGTCTAACCTCGGAGGGAACCTACGAGCAGTACTTC
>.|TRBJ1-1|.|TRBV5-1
CASSLTGQGERSFF
TGCGCCAGCAGCTTGACGGGCCAAGGTGAGAGGTCTTTCTTT
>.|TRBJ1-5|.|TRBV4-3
CASSQDWARNQPQHF
TGCGCCAGCAGCCAAGACTGGGCCCGCAATCAGCCCCAGCATTTT
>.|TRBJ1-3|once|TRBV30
CAWTPQSSGNTIYF
TGTGCCTGGACACCACAGTCCTCTGGAAACACCATATATTTT
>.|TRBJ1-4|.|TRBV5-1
CASRNREAEKLFF
TGCGCCAGCCGAAACAGGGAGGCTGAAAAACTGTTTTTT
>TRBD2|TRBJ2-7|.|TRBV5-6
CASSAGLGPYEQYF
TGTGCCAGCAGCGCGGGACTAGGGCCCTACGAGCAGTACTTC
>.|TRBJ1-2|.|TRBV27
CASSLSTRSANYGYTF
TGTGCCAGCAGTTTATCGACCAGATCAGCTAACTATGGCTACACCTTC
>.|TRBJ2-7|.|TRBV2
CASSDGDSYEQYF
TGTGCCAGCAGTGACGGGGACTCCTACGAGCAGTACTTC
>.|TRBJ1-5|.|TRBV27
CASSLSSIQPQHF
TGTGCCAGCAGTTTAAGCTCGATTCAGCCCCAGCATTTT
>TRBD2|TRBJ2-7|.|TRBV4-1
CASSQGHRVAGGYEQYF
TGCGCCAGCAGCCAAGGACACCGCGTAGCGGGAGGCTACGAGCAGTACTTC
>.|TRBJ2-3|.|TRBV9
CASSPQERSTDTQYF
TGTGCCAGCAGCCCTCAAGAGCGGAGCACAGATACGCAGTATTTT
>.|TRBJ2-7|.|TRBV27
CASSLTVSSEQYF
TGTGCCAGCAGTTTGACAGTTAGCTCCGAGCAGTACTTC
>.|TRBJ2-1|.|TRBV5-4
CASSRARGEQFF
TGTGCCAGCAGCAGAGCAAGAGGTGAGCAGTTCTTC
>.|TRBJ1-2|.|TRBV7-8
CASRQSISDGYTF
TGTGCCAGCAGACAAAGCATATCGGATGGCTACACCTTC
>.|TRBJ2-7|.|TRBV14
CASSQGQQFTYEQYF
TGTGCCAGCAGCCAGGGCCAACAGTTTACCTACGAGCAGTACTTC
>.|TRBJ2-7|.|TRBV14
CASSQVYEQYF
TGTGCCAGCAGCCAAGTGTACGAGCAGTACTTC
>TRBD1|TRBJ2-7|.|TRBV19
CASSGQGWEQYF
TGTGCCAGTAGCGGACAGGGGTGGGAGCAGTACTTC
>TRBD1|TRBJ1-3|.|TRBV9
CASSVGGGASGNTIYF
TGTGCCAGCAGCGTAGGAGGGGGCGCGTCTGGAAACACCATATATTTT
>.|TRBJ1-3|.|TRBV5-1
CASSLREGSGNTIYF
TGCGCCAGCAGCTTGAGGGAGGGCTCTGGAAACACCATATATTTT
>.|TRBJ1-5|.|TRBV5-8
CASSTRGGSSNQPQHF
TGTGCCAGCAGCACTCGTGGGGGAAGTAGCAATCAGCCCCAGCATTTT
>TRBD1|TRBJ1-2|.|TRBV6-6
CASSYAPGTAYGYTF
TGTGCCAGCAGTTACGCACCCGGGACAGCTTATGGCTACACCTTC
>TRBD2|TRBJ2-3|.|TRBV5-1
CASSLVMRLAKSTDTQYF
TGCGCCAGCAGCTTGGTTATGAGACTAGCGAAGAGCACAGATACGCAGTATTTT
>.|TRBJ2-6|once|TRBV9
CASSPLRSGANVLTF
TGTGCCAGCAGCCCTCTGCGCTCTGGGGCCAACGTCCTGACTTTC
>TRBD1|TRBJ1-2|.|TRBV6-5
CASTYRGHGYTF
TGTGCCAGCACCTACAGGGGGCATGGCTACACCTTC
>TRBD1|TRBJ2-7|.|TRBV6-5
CASRDRASYEQYF
TGTGCCAGCCGGGACAGGGCTTCCTACGAGCAGTACTTC
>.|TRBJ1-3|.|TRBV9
CASSVAAISGNTIYF
TGTGCCAGCAGCGTAGCAGCGATCTCTGGAAACACCATATATTTT
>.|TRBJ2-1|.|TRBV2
CASSYETVGNEQFF
TGTGCCAGCAGCTACGAGACAGTGGGCAATGAGCAGTTCTTC
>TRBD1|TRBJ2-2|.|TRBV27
CASSFDRGAGELFF
TGTGCCAGCAGTTTCGACAGGGGGGCCGGGGAGCTGTTTTTT
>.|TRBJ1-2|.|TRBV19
CASNQDRLYGYTF
TGTGCCAGTAATCAGGACAGACTATATGGCTACACCTTC
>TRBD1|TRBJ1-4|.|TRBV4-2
CASSPGQTTNEKLFF
TGTGCCAGCAGCCCGGGACAGACAACTAATGAAAAACTGTTTTTT
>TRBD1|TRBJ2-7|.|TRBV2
CASRVGQGDEQYF
TGTGCCAGCAGAGTAGGACAGGGGGACGAGCAGTACTTC
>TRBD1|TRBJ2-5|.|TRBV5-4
CASSMDRGRETQYF
TGTGCCAGCAGCATGGACAGGGGGCGAGAGACCCAGTACTTC
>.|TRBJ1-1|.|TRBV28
CASSAPNTEAFF
TGTGCCAGCAGTGCCCCGAACACTGAAGCTTTCTTT
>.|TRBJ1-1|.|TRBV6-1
CASIRTEAFF
TGTGCCAGCATCCGCACTGAAGCTTTCTTT